These 29 T cell receptor beta chains came from one sample sequenced in a study of Ad26.COV2.S vaccination and SARS-CoV-2 variants. Sequencing was performed with immunoSEQ multiplex PCR; in TCRdb, only in-frame clones are kept and a portion is missing. The data hold about 430,000 clones, with approximately 92% observed a single time. Treatment described: approximately 18 received Ad26.COV2.S at low or high dose, single or two shots; about five received placebo; per-sample allocation not given. Specimen acquisition occurred on day 63 following the initial vaccine or placebo injection. This material consisted of peripheral blood, taken in a trial of Ad26.COV2.S vaccine versus placebo. The receptors were gathered from a person aged 18-60 years who received the Ad26.COV2.S COVID-19 vaccine or a placebo.

This rearrangement joins TRBV7-9 to TRBJ1-3, with no clear D. The CDR3 length is 13 residues. Per the germline V gene, CDR1 is SEHNR and CDR2 is FQNEAQ (reference sequence). V was shortened by 5 bases and J by 2 bases, with 7 bases between the two germline ends. The CDR3 region is CASSPKPGNTIYF. CDR3 bases: TGTGCCAGCAGCCCCAAACCTGGAAACACCATATATTTT. The full variable domain, completed using reference TRBV7-9 and TRBJ1-3, is DTGVSQNPRHKITKRGQNVTFRCDPISEHNRLYWYRQTLGQGPEFLTYFQNEAQLEKSRLLSDRFSAERPKGSFSTLEIQRTEQGDSAMYLCASSPKPGNTIYFGEGSWLTVV.

The V and J genes are TRBV5-1 and TRBJ2-1; 7 nucleotides match TRBD2. V lost 2 bases, J lost 0 bases, and 5 bases stayed unmatched. This CDR3 region has 16 residues. Looked up from germline, CDR1 is SGHRS and CDR2 is YFSETQ. The CDR3, as DNA: TGCGCCAGCAGCTTCGCGGGGGTGCCCTCCTACAATGAGCAGTTCTTC. Translating it yields CASSFAGVPSYNEQFF.

In its sample, this clone was seen once. V usage is TRBV6-2 or TRBV6-3 and J usage is TRBJ2-7; no reliable D call. V shed 0 bases and J shed 7 bases, with 13 bases lying between them. Per germline, CDR1 MNHEY and CDR2 SVGEGT. This CDR3 comprises 14 residues. CDR3 in DNA: TGTGCCAGCAGTTACTCGAGGTCGGTAGGGGAGCAGTACTTC. Amino acids: CASSYSRSVGEQYF.

The chain combines TRBV7-2 with TRBJ2-5; 8 bases are a match to TRBD1. J lost 6 bases, V lost 5 bases, and 5 bases had no gene match. The length of the CDR3 is 13 residues. Looked up from germline, CDR1 is SGHTA and CDR2 is FQGNSA. The CDR3, as DNA: TGTGCCAGCAGCACAGGACAGGGAAAGACCCAGTACTTC. Translation: CASSTGQGKTQYF. The complete variable domain, with remaining parts taken from reference TRBV7-2 and TRBJ2-5, reads GAGVSQSPSNKVTEKGKDVELRCDPISGHTALYWYRQSLGQGLEFLIYFQGNSAPDKSGLPSDRFSAERTGGSVSTLTIQRTQQEDSAVYLCASSTGQGKTQYFGPGTRLLVL.

J is TRBJ2-4 and V is TRBV7-9, with D possibly matching TRBD2 (5 bases). Per the germline V gene, CDR1 is SEHNR and CDR2 is FQNEAQ (reference sequence). CDR3 size: 13 residues. V lost 5 bases to trimming and J lost 6 bases, with 11 bases between them. In DNA, the CDR3 is TGTGCCAGCAGCGCACGGGGTGCAAACATTCAGTACTTC. This sequence encodes CASSARGANIQYF.

The chain combines TRBV25-1 with TRBJ2-1, with 11 bases matching TRBD1. After removal of 4 bases from V and 5 bases from J, the junction contained 7 bases not matched to a gene. In germline, CDR1 is MGHDK, CDR2 SYGVNS. There are 16 residues in the CDR3. CDR3 bases: TGTGCCAGCAGTGGGGACAGGGGGGTTTGGGACAATGAGCAGTTCTTC. Amino acid sequence: CASSGDRGVWDNEQFF.

The chain is built from TRBV3-1 (or the pseudogene TRBV3-2) and TRBJ1-1; no clear D. The CDR3 loop spans 12 amino acids. V was trimmed by 1 base and J by 9 bases, leaving 9 bases between them. Germline CDR1 LGHDT, CDR2 YNNKEL (reference sequence). CDR3 nucleotides: TGTGCCAGCAGCCAAGCCGGGAGTCAAGCTTTCTTT. As protein: CASSQAGSQAFF.

This sequence joins TRBV7-2 and TRBJ2-1, with 11 positions matching TRBD2. V shed 2 bases, J shed 10 bases, and the junction held 10 bases outside the gene matches. This CDR3 spans 16 amino acids. Looked up from germline, CDR1 is SGHTA and CDR2 is FQGNSA. The CDR3: CASSLFSLAGGNEQFF. CDR3 sequence (DNA): TGTGCCAGCAGCTTATTTTCCCTAGCGGGAGGCAACGAGCAGTTCTTC.

This rearrangement joins TRBV27 to TRBJ2-1; D is unclear. Trimming removed 1 base at V and 3 bases at J, with 10 bases between. The CDR3 extends over 15 amino acids. CDR1 is MNHEY and CDR2 is SMNVEV in the germline V gene (reference sequence). This CDR3 reads CASSLLGLDYNEQFF. In DNA form, the CDR3 reads TGTGCCAGCAGTTTATTAGGGCTCGACTACAATGAGCAGTTCTTC.

The J gene is TRBJ2-3, the V gene TRBV5-4; 10 positions match TRBD2. Germline CDR1 SGHNT, CDR2 YYREEE (reference sequence). V lost 1 base to trimming and J lost 6 bases; unmatched junction nucleotides: 5. This CDR3 contains 15 residues. In DNA, the CDR3 is TGTGCCAGCAGCTTGCGCCTAGCGGGAGCTGATACGCAGTATTTT. It translates to CASSLRLAGADTQYF.

The chain employs TRBV19 and TRBJ1-2, with a weak D call TRBD1 (5 bases). This CDR3 contains 15 residues. Germline CDR1 is LNHDA and CDR2 is SQIVND (reference sequence). Trimming left V 5 bases short and J 4 bases short, with 17 bases between. Here the CDR3 reads CASSPTLGGSYGYTF. CDR3 coding DNA: TGTGCCAGTAGTCCTACCCTCGGGGGAAGCTATGGCTACACCTTC.

CDR3 residues: CSVELETPTYEQYF. As DNA, the CDR3 is TGCAGCGTTGAACTTGAGACACCCACCTACGAGCAGTACTTC. The V and J genes are TRBV29-1 and TRBJ2-7; no firm D call. Between the trimmed V and J ends, which lost 2 bases and 2 bases, there was a span of 13 bases. This CDR3 region has 14 residues. Per the germline V gene, CDR1 is SQVTM and CDR2 is ANQGSEA.

In the case of this clone: Additional DNA sequences in this sample encode the identical CDR3. The CDR3 reads CASSLARTDTQYF. For the CDR3, the DNA is TGTGCCAGCAGCTTAGCGAGAACAGATACGCAGTATTTT. This rearrangement joins TRBV7-2 to TRBJ2-3; D remains ambiguous. The CDR3 length is 13 residues. Germline assignment: CDR1 SGHTA and CDR2 FQGNSA. V was clipped by 0 bases and J by 3 bases, with 4 bases between them. Variable domain in full (rest from reference TRBV7-2 and TRBJ2-3): GAGVSQSPSNKVTEKGKDVELRCDPISGHTALYWYRQSLGQGLEFLIYFQGNSAPDKSGLPSDRFSAERTGGSVSTLTIQRTQQEDSAVYLCASSLARTDTQYFGPGTRLTVL.

This clone was recorded a few times. The rearrangement uses TRBV5-1 and TRBJ2-7; 10 nucleotides agree with TRBD2. V gave up 3 bases and J gave up 3 bases; unmatched junction bases: 3. The CDR3 sequence is 14 residues long. Germline CDR1 and CDR2: SGHRS and YFSETQ. CDR3 protein: CASSSLAGRYEQYF. Here the CDR3 DNA reads TGCGCCAGCAGCTCACTAGCGGGACGCTACGAGCAGTACTTC.

In its sample, this clone was seen once. V usage is TRBV5-4 and J usage is TRBJ1-1; TRBD1 matches 7 bases. After removal of 2 bases from V and 2 bases from J, the junction contained 3 bases not matched to a gene. Germline V lookup: CDR1 SGHNT, CDR2 YYREEE (reference sequence). This CDR3 has 14 amino acids. The DNA for the CDR3 is TGTGCCAGCAGCTTTGGGACAGCCAACACTGAAGCTTTCTTT. Protein product: CASSFGTANTEAFF.

The DNA for the CDR3 is TGTGCCAGCAGTCTGACCCGATTAGCGGGAGTATTCACCGAGCAGTTCTTC. This translates into CASSLTRLAGVFTEQFF. This chain connects TRBV28 to TRBJ2-1, with TRBD2 matching over 9 bases. The germline CDR1 and CDR2 sequences are MDHEN and SYDVKM. This CDR3 has 17 amino acids. J lost 10 bases, V lost 5 bases, and 18 bases had no gene match.

This clone was recorded once. This sequence joins TRBV18 and TRBJ1-6; 9 bases line up with TRBD1. V was clipped by 3 bases and J by 9 bases; unmatched bases: 9. This CDR3 has 16 amino acids. Germline CDR1 KGHSH, CDR2 LQKENI. DNA of the CDR3: TGTGCCAGCTCACCCTCAATGGACAGGGGATCTTCACCCCTCCACTTT. This encodes CASSPSMDRGSSPLHF. Using reference TRBV18 and TRBJ1-6 for the parts outside the CDR3, the full variable domain is NAGVMQNPRHLVRRRGQEARLRCSPMKGHSHVYWYRQLPEEGLKFMVYLQKENIIDESGMPKERFSAEFPKEGPSILRIQQVVRGDSAAYFCASSPSMDRGSSPLHFGNGTRLTVT.

The V gene is TRBV19, the J gene TRBJ2-2; D unclear. V dropped 3 bases and J dropped 2 bases, with 10 bases sitting between them. The germline V gene has CDR1 LNHDA and CDR2 SQIVND (reference sequence). This CDR3 spans 15 amino acids. CDR3 region: CASSIRAGNTGELFF. In nucleotides, the CDR3 is TGTGCCAGTAGTATTAGGGCAGGAAACACCGGGGAGCTGTTTTTT.

This chain uses TRBV27 with TRBJ2-5; 8 bases are shared with TRBD1. The CDR3 consists of 14 residues. CDR1 is MNHEY and CDR2 is SMNVEV in the germline V gene (reference sequence). V lost 8 bases and J lost 5; bases outside the gene matches: 10. CDR3 in amino acids: CASGWTGRLETQYF. CDR3 DNA: TGTGCCAGCGGCTGGACAGGGCGTTTGGAGACCCAGTACTTC.

This chain uses TRBV6-6 with TRBJ1-1, with 8 bases identical to TRBD1. V gave up 5 bases and J gave up 11 bases; unmatched junction bases: 13. Germline assignment: CDR1 MNHNY and CDR2 SVGAGI (reference sequence). This CDR3 is 14 amino acids long. DNA for the CDR3: TGTGCCAGCAGTGACGACCGGGACAGGCGAACGGCTTTCTTT. Its protein product is CASSDDRDRRTAFF.

The chain employs TRBV18 and TRBJ2-1; tentatively, D is TRBD1 (6 bases). This CDR3 region has 14 residues. V was clipped by 3 bases and J by 5 bases, with 11 bases between them. Germline CDR1 and CDR2: KGHSH and LQKENI. Here the CDR3 DNA reads TGTGCCAGCTCACCGTGGGACAAAAACAATGAGCAGTTCTTC. Translating gives CASSPWDKNNEQFF. The whole variable domain, filled in from reference TRBV18 and TRBJ2-1, reads NAGVMQNPRHLVRRRGQEARLRCSPMKGHSHVYWYRQLPEEGLKFMVYLQKENIIDESGMPKERFSAEFPKEGPSILRIQQVVRGDSAAYFCASSPWDKNNEQFFGPGTRLTVL.

The chain joins TRBV7-2 to TRBJ2-3; D might be TRBD2 (6 bases). V dropped 5 bases and J dropped 1 base, with 13 bases sitting between them. The CDR3 is 15 residues long. The germline CDR1 and CDR2 sequences are SGHTA and FQGNSA. CDR3 DNA sequence: TGTGCCAGCAGCCCGGGGACTTCCCGCACAGATACGCAGTATTTT. This codes for CASSPGTSRTDTQYF.

The sample holds one count of this clone. J is TRBJ2-3 and V is TRBV7-3; a weak D match, TRBD2 (5 bases). CDR1 is SGHTA, CDR2 FQGTGA, per germline. V was shortened by 4 bases and J by 1 base, with 12 bases between the two germline ends. The CDR3 length is 15 residues. The CDR3 region is CASSSKGAGTDTQYF. The DNA of the CDR3 is TGTGCCAGCAGCTCAAAGGGAGCGGGCACAGATACGCAGTATTTT. Complete variable domain (other parts from reference TRBV7-3 and TRBJ2-3): GAGVSQTPSNKVTEKGKYVELRCDPISGHTALYWYRQSLGQGPEFLIYFQGTGAADDSGLPNDRFFAVRPEGSVSTLKIQRTERGDSAVYLCASSSKGAGTDTQYFGPGTRLTVL.

The CDR3 coding sequence is TGTGCCACCCAAACGGGGGGTGCCTACGAGCAGTACTTC. It is translated as CATQTGGAYEQYF. The rearrangement joins TRBV6-5 to TRBJ2-7; TRBD2 matches 7 bases. Unmatched junction bases numbered 8, after V lost 10 bases and J lost 2 bases. Germline V gene data show CDR1 as MNHEY and CDR2 as SVGAGI. The CDR3 has 13 residues.

The V call is TRBV15, the J call TRBJ2-7; 7 bases map to TRBD1. The CDR3 loop spans 14 amino acids. V was clipped by 3 bases and J by 1 base; unmatched bases: 3. The germline V gene encodes CDR1 LNHNV and CDR2 YYDKDF (reference sequence). In nucleotides, the CDR3 is TGTGCCACCAGCAGGTGGGGACAGTCCTACGAGCAGTACTTC. This translates into CATSRWGQSYEQYF. Full variable domain (rest looked up from reference TRBV15 and TRBJ2-7): DAMVIQNPRYQVTQFGKPVTLSCSQTLNHNVMYWYQQKSSQAPKLLFHYYDKDFNNEADTPDNFQSRRPNTSFCFLDIRSPGLGDTAMYLCATSRWGQSYEQYFGPGTRLTVT.

The CDR3 nucleotides are TGTGCCTTCTCCCTAGCGGGAGGGCCTAGTGAGCAGTTCTTC. Translation gives CAFSLAGGPSEQFF. The chain combines TRBV30 with TRBJ2-1; 12 nucleotides match TRBD2. After removal of 7 bases from V and 9 bases from J, the junction contained 10 bases not matched to a gene. The germline V gene encodes CDR1 GTSNPN and CDR2 SVGIG (reference sequence). CDR3 length: 14 amino acids.

The rearrangement uses TRBV29-1 and TRBJ2-3; 9 bases match TRBD2. This CDR3 comprises 17 residues. The germline gives CDR1 SQVTM, CDR2 ANQGSEA. With V trimmed by 3 bases and J by 0 bases, 10 bases remained unmatched. The CDR3 DNA reads as TGCAGCGTTGAGCCTAGCGGGATCGGACCAAGCACAGATACGCAGTATTTT. It specifies CSVEPSGIGPSTDTQYF.

The rearrangement links TRBV2 to TRBJ1-1; D is uncertain. This CDR3 spans 12 amino acids. The V end lost 6 bases, the J end lost 11 bases, and 16 bases lay between the germline ends. The germline V gene encodes CDR1 SNHLY and CDR2 FYNNEI. The CDR3, as DNA: TGTGCCAGCAGCGCGCGGTGGGCCAGGGCTTTCTTT. Its protein product is CASSARWARAFF.

The chain is built from TRBV30 and TRBJ2-1; unclear D gene. V was trimmed by 2 bases and J by 10 bases, leaving 18 bases between them. This CDR3 contains 14 residues. Per germline, CDR1 GTSNPN and CDR2 SVGIG (reference sequence). The CDR3: CAWSYPNVRSEQFF. In DNA, the CDR3 is TGTGCCTGGAGTTATCCCAACGTAAGGTCAGAGCAGTTCTTC.